The 30 T cell receptor beta chains in this list originate from one sample, sequenced in a study of blood T cell repertoires in COVID-19. Sequencing was performed with immunoSEQ multiplex PCR; in TCRdb, only in-frame clones are kept and a portion is missing. This sample has a few hundred thousand clones, with around 86% found just once. The material sequenced was peripheral blood. These receptors were taken from a man aged 18 to 30 with active or convalescent COVID-19.

The chain has TRBV24-1 and TRBJ2-2, with unresolved D. This CDR3 contains 15 residues. Trimming removed 9 bases from V and 4 bases from J, with 17 bases in between. CDR1 and CDR2 (germline): KGHDR, SFDVKD. As DNA, the CDR3 is TGTGCCACCGATTTTCGAACCCCGAGCACCGGGGAGCTGTTTTTT. Protein: CATDFRTPSTGELFF.

V usage is TRBV11-3 and J usage is TRBJ2-7; 7 bases line up with TRBD2. This CDR3 contains 16 residues. Germline V gene sequence: CDR1 SGHNT, CDR2 YENEEA. J was trimmed by 5 bases and V by 0 bases; bases with no gene match: 10. The CDR3 DNA reads as TGTGCCAGCAGCTTAGAGCTTCCGCGGGAGTGGAACGAGCAGTACTTC. The encoded protein is CASSLELPREWNEQYF.

The V call is TRBV30, the J call TRBJ2-1; D remains ambiguous. CDR1 is GTSNPN, CDR2 SVGIG, per germline (reference sequence). V was pared by 4 bases and J by 0 bases, with 10 bases between. This CDR3 has 14 amino acids. DNA of the CDR3: TGTGCCTGGACCTATACCCGCTCCTACAATGAGCAGTTCTTC. It codes for CAWTYTRSYNEQFF.

The genes are TRBV3-1 (or the pseudogene TRBV3-2) and TRBJ2-3; 8 bases match TRBD2. Germline V CDR1 and CDR2: LGHDT, YNNKEL (reference sequence). V lost 5 bases, J lost 3 bases, and 4 bases stayed unmatched. The CDR3 is 14 amino acids. The CDR3 loop reads CASSIRLATDTQYF. The CDR3 DNA follows: TGTGCCAGCAGCATTCGACTAGCGACAGATACGCAGTATTTT.

The J gene is TRBJ2-5, the V gene TRBV3-1 (or the pseudogene TRBV3-2), with D possibly matching TRBD2 (5 bases). Germline-derived CDR1 and CDR2 are LGHDT and YNNKEL (reference sequence). CDR3 length: 14 amino acids. V was cut by 0 bases and J by 4 bases, with 9 bases left in between. The CDR3 DNA is TGTGCCAGCAGCCAAGAGGTGAGGGCAGAGACCCAGTACTTC. This sequence encodes CASSQEVRAETQYF.

The CDR3 DNA reads TGTGCCAGCAGCCGGGACAGTGCTGAAGCTTTCTTT. Protein: CASSRDSAEAFF. This chain links TRBV5-4 with TRBJ1-1, with 7 bases identical to TRBD1. This CDR3 comprises 12 residues. Germline loops: CDR1 SGHNT, CDR2 YYREEE (reference sequence). Unmatched junction bases numbered 3, after V lost 4 bases and J lost 6 bases.

The chain links TRBV11-2 to TRBJ2-1; tentative D call: TRBD1 (6 bases). The V gene lost 3 bases and the J gene lost 3 bases, with 9 bases spanning the gap. The CDR3 has 14 amino acids. Germline CDR1 SGHAT, CDR2 FQNNGV. The DNA for the CDR3 is TGTGCCAGCAGCTTGCGGACAGACTACAATGAGCAGTTCTTC. Residues: CASSLRTDYNEQFF.

CDR3 loop: CASSLRDSTYEQYF. The CDR3 region has the DNA TGTGCCAGCAGTCTCCGGGACTCAACCTACGAGCAGTACTTC. The chain links TRBV9 to TRBJ2-7, with D perhaps TRBD2 (6 bases). This CDR3 has 14 residues. Trimming took 5 bases from V and 2 from J, leaving 14 bases between them. Germline V CDR1 and CDR2: SGDLS, YYNGEE.

This chain links TRBV30 with TRBJ2-5, with D possibly being TRBD2 (5 bases). Per germline, CDR1 GTSNPN and CDR2 SVGIG (reference sequence). The V end lost 6 bases, the J end lost 7 bases, and 15 bases lay between the germline ends. This CDR3 contains 12 residues. For the CDR3, the DNA is TGTGCCTGCCGGAAGCGAGGAGGGACCCAGTACTTC. Its translation: CACRKRGGTQYF.

V gene TRBV7-9 combines with J gene TRBJ2-3, with TRBD1 matching 8 bases. With V trimmed by 5 bases and J by 7 bases, 11 bases remained unmatched. Germline V gene lookup returns CDR1 SEHNR and CDR2 FQNEAQ (reference sequence). This CDR3 is built from 15 residues. The DNA of the CDR3 is TGTGCCAGCAGCCTTGGACAGGGTAACGTTTATACGCAGTATTTT. Translated: CASSLGQGNVYTQYF.

Only one count was recorded for this clone. The chain employs TRBV30 and TRBJ1-3; TRBD1 aligns across 9 bases. The V segment lost 3 bases and the J segment 2 bases; nucleotides outside the gene matches: 2. The CDR3 covers 14 residues. Germline loops: CDR1 GTSNPN, CDR2 SVGIG (reference sequence). The CDR3: CAWRRTGAGNTIYF. As DNA, the CDR3 is TGTGCCTGGAGGAGGACAGGGGCTGGAAACACCATATATTTT.

This sequence joins TRBV27 and TRBJ2-1, with TRBD2 matching 7 bases. The V segment lost 7 bases and the J segment 6 bases; nucleotides outside the gene matches: 12. The length of the CDR3 is 15 residues. The germline V gene has CDR1 MNHEY and CDR2 SMNVEV (reference sequence). CDR3 DNA: TGTGCCAGCACTCCCCTCCGAGCGGGACGCAATGAGCAGTTCTTC. Its translation: CASTPLRAGRNEQFF.

J is TRBJ2-7 and V is TRBV6-2 or TRBV6-3, with TRBD1 identical over 7 bases. V lost 3 bases and J lost 2; bases outside the gene matches: 4. In germline, CDR1 is MNHEY, CDR2 SVGEGT. CDR3 length equals 14 residues. CDR3: CASSYPDRTYEQYF. The CDR3 DNA reads as TGTGCCAGCAGTTATCCGGACAGGACCTACGAGCAGTACTTC.

This chain connects TRBV9 to TRBJ2-3, with 8 bases identical to TRBD2. J lost 0 bases, V lost 4 bases, and 4 bases had no gene match. CDR1 is SGDLS, CDR2 YYNGEE, per germline. This CDR3 is 15 amino acids long. The CDR3 nucleotides are TGTGCCAGCAGCTCCGGGGGGGTGAGCACAGATACGCAGTATTTT. Translating gives CASSSGGVSTDTQYF.

The chain is built from TRBV10-3 and TRBJ1-5; the match to TRBD1 covers 8 bases. This CDR3 has 12 amino acids. Germline-derived CDR1 and CDR2 are ENHRY and SYGVKD. V lost 6 bases and J lost 7; bases outside the gene matches: 2. The CDR3 loop is CAIRGDRQPQHF. The CDR3 DNA reads as TGTGCCATCAGAGGGGACAGGCAGCCCCAGCATTTT.

The V and J genes are TRBV6-5 and TRBJ2-1; possible D gene TRBD2, 5 bases. Germline assignment: CDR1 MNHEY and CDR2 SVGAGI. CDR3 length equals 13 residues. V was shortened by 7 bases and J by 10 bases, with 17 bases between the two germline ends. As DNA, the CDR3 is TGTGCCAGCACACATCCGGCGGGCTCCGAGCAGTTCTTC. The encoded protein is CASTHPAGSEQFF.

Points on this clone: Other DNA sequences within the sample encode an identical CDR3. The genes are TRBV9 and TRBJ2-6; D gene ambiguous. CDR1 is SGDLS, CDR2 YYNGEE, per germline. The V gene lost 0 bases and the J gene lost 0 bases, with 4 bases spanning the gap. The CDR3 contains 15 residues. This CDR3 reads CASSVGHSGANVLTF. The CDR3 DNA follows: TGTGCCAGCAGCGTAGGACACTCTGGGGCCAACGTCCTGACTTTC.

As to this clone: One end of the junction fails to match germline, which may point to a read error. CDR3 region: CVSSSGTSSYEQYF. In DNA form, the CDR3 reads TGTGTCAGCAGCTCCGGGACTAGCTCCTACGAGCAGTACTTC. The rearrangement joins TRBV7-2 to TRBJ2-7; 8 bases line up with TRBD2. The germline V gene has CDR1 SGHTA and CDR2 FQGNSA. This CDR3 has 14 amino acids. The variable domain in full, completed from reference TRBV7-2 and TRBJ2-7, reads GAGVSQSPSNKVTEKGKDVELRCDPISGHTALYWYRQSLGQGLEFLIYFQGNSAPDKSGLPSDRFSAERTGGSVSTLTIQRTQQEDSAVYLCVSSSGTSSYEQYFGPGTRLTVT.

The V gene is TRBV12-3 or TRBV12-4, the J gene TRBJ1-2; tentatively, D is TRBD1 (5 bases). The CDR3 is 12 amino acids. The V and J ends lost 3 bases and 6 bases respectively, with 8 bases between them. For the CDR3, the DNA is TGTGCCAGCAGTTTGGGGGGACATGGCTACACCTTC. Translation: CASSLGGHGYTF.

The genes are TRBV4-1 and TRBJ2-6; 7 bases are a match to TRBD1. There are 16 residues in the CDR3. Germline trimming cut 3 bases from V and 2 bases from J; bases unmatched to any gene: 4. Germline-derived CDR1 and CDR2 are MGHRA and YSYEKL. The CDR3 region is CASSHVQGTGANVLTF. The CDR3 DNA sequence: TGCGCCAGCAGCCATGTACAGGGGACTGGGGCCAACGTCCTGACTTTC.

The chain combines TRBV19 with TRBJ1-2, with no clear D. V lost 5 bases, J lost 5 bases, and 15 bases lay in between. The germline CDR1 and CDR2 sequences are LNHDA and SQIVND (reference sequence). The CDR3 covers 14 residues. CDR3 DNA: TGTGCCAGTAGTTTCCGCCCACCGGGGTATGGCTACACCTTC. This translates into CASSFRPPGYGYTF.

The chain employs TRBV19 and TRBJ1-1; D not certain. Trimming shortened V by 3 bases and J by 4 bases, and 21 bases separated the two germline ends. Germline assignment: CDR1 LNHDA and CDR2 SQIVND (reference sequence). The length of the CDR3 is 17 residues. The CDR3 DNA follows: TGTGCCAGTAGTATCCTCGCGGCAGGCTTTCGGGGCACTGAAGCTTTCTTT. Residues: CASSILAAGFRGTEAFF. The entire variable domain, with the rest obtained from reference TRBV19 and TRBJ1-1, is as follows: DGGITQSPKYLFRKEGQNVTLSCEQNLNHDAMYWYRQDPGQGLRLIYYSQIVNDFQKGDIAEGYSVSREKKESFPLTVTSAQKNPTAFYLCASSILAAGFRGTEAFFGQGTRLTVV.

This chain joins TRBV14 and TRBJ2-1, with 10 bases that match TRBD2. V lost 2 bases and J lost 1; bases outside the gene matches: 8. Germline CDR1 SGHDN, CDR2 FVKESK. CDR3 size: 18 residues. The CDR3 DNA is TGTGCCAGCAGCCAATGGCTAGCGGGGGAACCTTCCTACAATGAGCAGTTCTTC. As protein: CASSQWLAGEPSYNEQFF.

The chain links TRBV29-1 to TRBJ2-1; TRBD2 is a possible D gene (6 bases). Germline V gene data show CDR1 as SQVTM and CDR2 as ANQGSEA. V lost 3 bases and J 9 bases, leaving 12 bases between the germline ends. The CDR3 consists of 12 residues. In DNA, the CDR3 is TGCAGCGTTGAGAAATCTAGCGTTGAGCAGTTCTTC. Residues: CSVEKSSVEQFF.

The chain couples TRBV15 to TRBJ2-5, with 9 bases matching TRBD1. The germline V gene encodes CDR1 LNHNV and CDR2 YYDKDF (reference sequence). J lost 1 base, V lost 5 bases, and 8 bases had no gene match. The CDR3 is made up of 16 amino acids. The CDR3: CATSRLGTGIQETQYF. In DNA, the CDR3 is TGTGCCACCAGCCGTCTCGGGACAGGGATCCAAGAGACCCAGTACTTC.

The V call is TRBV6-5, the J call TRBJ2-5; TRBD2 aligns across 9 bases. Germline assignment: CDR1 MNHEY and CDR2 SVGAGI. The CDR3 has 15 residues. The ends lost 4 bases at V and 5 bases at J; junction bases unmatched: 8. Here the CDR3 reads CASSWGRGGQETQYF. The DNA for the CDR3 is TGTGCCAGCAGTTGGGGGCGGGGGGGCCAGGAGACCCAGTACTTC.

The chain employs TRBV28 and TRBJ1-6, with TRBD1 identical over 8 bases. The trim removed 11 bases at V and 8 bases at J, leaving 11 bases unmatched. CDR3 length: 14 amino acids. Germline lookup yields CDR1 MDHEN and CDR2 SYDVKM. CDR3 amino acids: CASRPGQGHSPLHF. DNA for the CDR3: TGTGCCTCCCGCCCAGGACAGGGACATTCACCCCTCCACTTT. Variable domain in full (rest from reference TRBV28 and TRBJ1-6): DVKVTQSSRYLVKRTGEKVFLECVQDMDHENMFWYRQDPGLGLRLIYFSYDVKMKEKGDIPEGYSVSREKKERFSLILESASTNQTSMYLCASRPGQGHSPLHFGNGTRLTVT.

The rearrangement links TRBV5-6 to TRBJ1-4; a possible D gene is TRBD1 (6 bases). CDR1 and CDR2 from the germline V gene are SGHDT and YYEEEE. Trimming cost V 4 bases and J 7 bases, with 14 bases left between them. This CDR3 region has 14 residues. As DNA, the CDR3 is TGTGCCAGCAGCGAGGGGGAAGTGAGTGAAAAACTGTTTTTT. Translating it yields CASSEGEVSEKLFF. The full variable domain, with the rest looked up from reference TRBV5-6 and TRBJ1-4, is DAGVTQSPTHLIKTRGQQVTLRCSPKSGHDTVSWYQQALGQGPQFIFQYYEEEERQRGNFPDRFSGHQFPNYSSELNVNALLLGDSALYLCASSEGEVSEKLFFGSGTQLSVL.

This chain uses TRBV19 with TRBJ1-4, with D possibly being TRBD1 (6 bases). Germline-derived CDR1 and CDR2 are LNHDA and SQIVND (reference sequence). With 7 bases removed from V and 8 bases from J, the gap between germline ends came to 20 bases. The CDR3 is 15 amino acids. The DNA for the CDR3 is TGTGCCAGTACCAAAACAGGGTTCAAGGGAGAAAAACTGTTTTTT. It encodes CASTKTGFKGEKLFF.

The rearrangement joins TRBV5-1 to TRBJ2-1, with 10 nucleotides matching TRBD2. The CDR3 sequence is 16 residues long. Trimming took 2 bases from V and 4 from J; bases not matched to a gene: 6. CDR1 is SGHRS, CDR2 YFSETQ, per germline. The CDR3 DNA sequence: TGCGCCAGCAGCTTTAGCGGGGGGAAAACTTACAATGAGCAGTTCTTC. Amino acid sequence: CASSFSGGKTYNEQFF.